The subject of this entry is one T cell receptor (beta chain). The antigen is undetermined. Through a sample-barcoded 5' primer and a J-beta primer mix, a second PCR was run for roughly 6 to 11 cycles. TCRdb fed the 5' RACE reads into MiXCR, producing one record per CDR3 protein. The data contain around 1,500,000 distinct CDR3 sequences, 28% of them singletons. Germline V CDR1 and CDR2: DFQATT, SNEGSKA (reference sequence). The germline V and J ends were trimmed by 5 bases and 8 bases, with 18 bases remaining between them. The CDR3 is 13 residues long. This entry comes from a study of blood T cells in healthy people across ages. In the study overall: Template switching captured about one barcoded beta molecule per two T cells.

Study-wide findings and caveats: Diversity estimates drawn from one million T cells were deemed underestimates. Diversity of TCR beta per million T cells declined in a roughly linear way with age.

Samples each had at least 5.5 micrograms of total RNA extracted. Sequenced sample: blood. The receptor comes from a woman in her 30s in good health. V usage is TRBV20-1 and J usage is TRBJ1-2, with D perhaps matching TRBD1 (5 bases). Here the CDR3 reads CSAGPDRTTGYTF. The CDR3 nucleotides are TGCAGTGCTGGGCCCGACAGAACTACAGGCTACACCTTC.